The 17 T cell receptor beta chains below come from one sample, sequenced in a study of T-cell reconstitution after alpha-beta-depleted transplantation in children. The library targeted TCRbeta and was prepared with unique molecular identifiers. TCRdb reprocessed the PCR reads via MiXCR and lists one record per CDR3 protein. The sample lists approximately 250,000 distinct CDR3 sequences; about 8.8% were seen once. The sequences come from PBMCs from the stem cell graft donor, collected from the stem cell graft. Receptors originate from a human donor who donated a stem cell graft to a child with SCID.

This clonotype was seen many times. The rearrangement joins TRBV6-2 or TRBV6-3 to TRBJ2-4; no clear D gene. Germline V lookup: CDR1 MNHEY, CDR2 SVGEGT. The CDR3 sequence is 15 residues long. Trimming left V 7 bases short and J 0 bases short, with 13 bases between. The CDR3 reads CASTPALLAKNIQYF. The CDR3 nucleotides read TGTGCCAGCACCCCCGCCCTATTAGCCAAAAACATTCAGTACTTC.

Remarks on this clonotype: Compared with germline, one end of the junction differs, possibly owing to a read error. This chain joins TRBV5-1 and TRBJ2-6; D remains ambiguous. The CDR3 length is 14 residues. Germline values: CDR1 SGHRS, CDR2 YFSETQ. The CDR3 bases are TGCGCCGGCAGTCTCGCCTCGGGGGCCAACGTCCTGACTTTC. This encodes CAGSLASGANVLTF.

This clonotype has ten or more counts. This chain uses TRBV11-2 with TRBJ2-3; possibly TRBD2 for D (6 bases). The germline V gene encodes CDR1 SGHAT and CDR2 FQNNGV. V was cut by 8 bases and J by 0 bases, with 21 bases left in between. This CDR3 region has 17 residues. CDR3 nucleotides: TGTGCCAGCTCCCCCCTTGCTCCTAGCGATAGCACAGATACGCAGTATTTT. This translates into CASSPLAPSDSTDTQYF.

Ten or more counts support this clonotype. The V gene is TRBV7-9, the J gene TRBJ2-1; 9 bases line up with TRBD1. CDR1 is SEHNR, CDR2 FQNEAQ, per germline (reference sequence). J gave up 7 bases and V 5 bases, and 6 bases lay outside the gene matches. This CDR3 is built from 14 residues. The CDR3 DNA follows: TGTGCCAGCAGCGCACGGACAGGGGAGAATGAGCAGTTCTTC. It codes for CASSARTGENEQFF.

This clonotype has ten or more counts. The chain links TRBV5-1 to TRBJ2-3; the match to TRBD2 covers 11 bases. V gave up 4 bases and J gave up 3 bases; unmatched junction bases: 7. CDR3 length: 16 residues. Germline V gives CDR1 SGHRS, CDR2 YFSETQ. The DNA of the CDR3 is TGCGCCAGCAGCGTAAGACTAGCGGGGAGGACAGATACGCAGTATTTT. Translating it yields CASSVRLAGRTDTQYF.

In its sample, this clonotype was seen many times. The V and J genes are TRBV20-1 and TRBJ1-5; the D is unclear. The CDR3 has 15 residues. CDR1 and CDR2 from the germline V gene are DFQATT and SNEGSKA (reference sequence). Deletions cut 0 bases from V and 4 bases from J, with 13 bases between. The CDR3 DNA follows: TGCAGTGCTAGAGATCAGGCAGGTTGGAATCAGCCCCAGCATTTT. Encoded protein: CSARDQAGWNQPQHF.

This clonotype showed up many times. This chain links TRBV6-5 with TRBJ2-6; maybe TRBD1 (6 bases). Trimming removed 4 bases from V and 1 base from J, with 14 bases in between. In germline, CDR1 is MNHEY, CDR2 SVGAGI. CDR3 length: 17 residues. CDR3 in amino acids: CASSSTGSPSGANVLTF. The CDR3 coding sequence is TGTGCCAGCAGTTCTACAGGGTCTCCTTCTGGGGCCAACGTCCTGACTTTC.

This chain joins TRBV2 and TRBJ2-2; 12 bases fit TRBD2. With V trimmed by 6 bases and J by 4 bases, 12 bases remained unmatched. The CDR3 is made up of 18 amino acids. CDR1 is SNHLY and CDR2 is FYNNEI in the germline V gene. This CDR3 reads CASRTSGGPGLGTGELFF. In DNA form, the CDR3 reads TGTGCCAGCAGGACTAGCGGGGGCCCCGGCCTGGGCACCGGGGAGCTGTTTTTT.

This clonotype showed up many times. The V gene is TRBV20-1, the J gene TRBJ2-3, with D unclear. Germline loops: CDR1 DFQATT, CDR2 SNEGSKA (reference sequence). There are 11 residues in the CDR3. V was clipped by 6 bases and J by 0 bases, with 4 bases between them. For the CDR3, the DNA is TGCAGTGCCCCAAGCACAGATACGCAGTATTTT. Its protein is CSAPSTDTQYF.

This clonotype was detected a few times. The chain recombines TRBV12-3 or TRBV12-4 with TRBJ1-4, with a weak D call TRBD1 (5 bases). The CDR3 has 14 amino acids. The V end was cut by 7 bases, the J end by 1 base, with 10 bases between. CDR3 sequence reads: CASTRDQTNEKLFF. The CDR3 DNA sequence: TGTGCCAGCACGCGGGACCAAACTAATGAAAAACTGTTTTTT.

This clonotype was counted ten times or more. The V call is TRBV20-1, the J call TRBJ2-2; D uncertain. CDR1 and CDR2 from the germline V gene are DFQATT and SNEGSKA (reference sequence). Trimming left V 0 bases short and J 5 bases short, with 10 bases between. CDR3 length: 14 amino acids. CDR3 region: CSARDLDETGELFF. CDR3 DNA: TGCAGTGCTAGAGATCTGGACGAGACCGGGGAGCTGTTTTTT.

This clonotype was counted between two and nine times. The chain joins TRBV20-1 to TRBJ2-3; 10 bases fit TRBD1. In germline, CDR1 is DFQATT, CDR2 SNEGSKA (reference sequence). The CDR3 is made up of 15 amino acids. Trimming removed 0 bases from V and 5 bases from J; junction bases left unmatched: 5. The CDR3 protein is CSARDHRTGGDTQYF. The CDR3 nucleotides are TGCAGTGCTAGAGACCACAGGACAGGGGGAGATACGCAGTATTTT.

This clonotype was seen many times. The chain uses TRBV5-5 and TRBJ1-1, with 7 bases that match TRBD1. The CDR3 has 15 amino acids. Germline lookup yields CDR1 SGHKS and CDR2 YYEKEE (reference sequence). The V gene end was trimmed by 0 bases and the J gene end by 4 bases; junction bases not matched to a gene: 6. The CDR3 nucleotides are TGTGCCAGCAGCTTGGGAGGGACAGCTACCACTGAAGCTTTCTTT. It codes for CASSLGGTATTEAFF.

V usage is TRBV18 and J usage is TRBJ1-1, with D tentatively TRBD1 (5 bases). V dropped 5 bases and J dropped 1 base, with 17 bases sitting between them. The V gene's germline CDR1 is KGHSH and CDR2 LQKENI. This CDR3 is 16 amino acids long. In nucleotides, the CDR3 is TGTGCCAGCTCATCAGGAACTAGGGGCGCGAACACTGAAGCTTTCTTT. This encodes CASSSGTRGANTEAFF. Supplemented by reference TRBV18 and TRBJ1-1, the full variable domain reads NAGVMQNPRHLVRRRGQEARLRCSPMKGHSHVYWYRQLPEEGLKFMVYLQKENIIDESGMPKERFSAEFPKEGPSILRIQQVVRGDSAAYFCASSSGTRGANTEAFFGQGTRLTVV.

The CDR3 protein is CASSPPGWGTEAFF. The CDR3, as DNA: TGTGCCAGCTCACCCCCAGGTTGGGGGACTGAAGCTTTCTTT. This sequence joins TRBV18 and TRBJ1-1; D might be TRBD1 (5 bases). Germline assignment: CDR1 KGHSH and CDR2 LQKENI. The germline V and J ends were trimmed by 3 bases and 5 bases, with 13 bases remaining between them. This CDR3 is built from 14 residues.

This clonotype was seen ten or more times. CDR3 sequence (DNA): TGTGCCAGCAGCCAGAGCGTAGTACACTATGGCTACACCTTC. Its translation is CASSQSVVHYGYTF. The genes are TRBV3-1 and TRBJ1-2; D ambiguous. This CDR3 comprises 14 residues. CDR1 LGHDT and CDR2 YNNKEL come from the germline V gene (reference sequence). Between the trimmed V and J ends, which lost 3 bases and 3 bases, there was a span of 11 bases.

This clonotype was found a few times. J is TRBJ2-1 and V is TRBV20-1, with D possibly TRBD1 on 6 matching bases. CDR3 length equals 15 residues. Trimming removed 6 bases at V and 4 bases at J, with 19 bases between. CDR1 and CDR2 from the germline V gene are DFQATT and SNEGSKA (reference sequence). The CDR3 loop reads CSARALQGPYNEQFF. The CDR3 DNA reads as TGCAGTGCCCGGGCCTTACAGGGCCCTTACAATGAGCAGTTCTTC.